This T cell receptor beta chain stems from a study of T cell changes during pregnancy in multiple sclerosis. The protocol was immunoSEQ multiplex PCR, while the TCRdb copy is restricted to in-frame clones and leaves out a portion. The sample consists of 42,000 or so clones, 90% of them appearing once. The starting material was CD8+ T cells from peripheral blood mononuclear cells, obtained in the first trimester of pregnancy. The origin of this receptor is a female donor with multiple sclerosis, enrolled in a pregnancy study.

CDR3 bases: TGTGCCAGCAGCTTAGGAACAGGGGGTTTTAGGCAGTACTTC. As protein: CASSLGTGGFRQYF. This chain connects TRBV13 to TRBJ2-7; the match to TRBD1 covers 8 bases. Germline V lookup: CDR1 PRHDT, CDR2 FYEKMQ (reference sequence). V trimming: 0 bases; J trimming: 9 bases; junction bases outside the gene matches: 7. This CDR3 has 14 residues.